The 9 T cell receptor beta chains below all came from one sample that was sequenced in a study of a mutant IDH1 vaccine in newly diagnosed glioma. Their recognized antigens are unknown. The protocol was immunoSEQ multiplex PCR, while the TCRdb copy is restricted to in-frame clones and leaves out a portion. Of some 130,000 clones in the sample, about 82% were seen once. Time point specified: week 11, during vaccination. The investigators gave 300 ug of mutant IDH1 20-mer peptide in each vaccine dose, together with topical imiquimod. This material consisted of PBMCs, taken from a glioma patient whose treatment included an IDH1 peptide vaccine. The receptors shown here come from a middle-aged man with glioma.

The rearrangement joins TRBV5-8 to TRBJ1-4; D may be TRBD1 (6 bases). The CDR3 is 16 amino acids. V was trimmed by 6 bases and J by 6 bases, leaving 21 bases between them. The germline gives CDR1 SGHTS, CDR2 YDEGEE. The CDR3 loop is CASTIVRGAPDEKLFF. The CDR3 DNA is TGTGCCAGCACCATAGTAAGGGGGGCGCCGGATGAAAAACTGTTTTTT.

The chain carries TRBV7-2 and TRBJ2-5, with TRBD2 matching over 8 bases. Germline V gives CDR1 SGHTA, CDR2 FQGNSA. The CDR3 covers 15 residues. The junction had 10 bases not matched to a gene; V was cut back by 5 bases and J by 5 bases. The CDR3 DNA sequence: TGTGCCAGCAGCACCCAGCGGGGGCGAGGGGAGACCCAGTACTTC. This sequence encodes CASSTQRGRGETQYF.

The chain recombines TRBV29-1 with TRBJ2-2; D ambiguous. Germline CDR1 and CDR2: SQVTM and ANQGSEA. V was pared by 3 bases and J by 2 bases, with 7 bases between. This CDR3 has 13 residues. The CDR3: CSVDTVNTGELFF. The CDR3 DNA is TGCAGCGTTGACACTGTTAACACCGGGGAGCTGTTTTTT.

The chain recombines TRBV29-1 with TRBJ2-7; D is unclear. Germline V gene data show CDR1 as SQVTM and CDR2 as ANQGSEA. The CDR3 is 12 amino acids. With 6 bases removed from V and 4 bases from J, the gap between germline ends came to 13 bases. DNA of the CDR3: TGCAGCGTGGCAGACGGCAGGTACGAGCAGTACTTC. This codes for CSVADGRYEQYF.

The chain has TRBV27 and TRBJ1-2, with a weak D call TRBD1 (6 bases). With 6 bases removed from V and 8 bases from J, the gap between germline ends came to 19 bases. Germline V lookup: CDR1 MNHEY, CDR2 SMNVEV (reference sequence). The CDR3 is made up of 14 amino acids. CDR3 nucleotide sequence: TGTGCCAGCAGCCCTCGGAGGGGGAGGGAGGGCTACACCTTC. This sequence encodes CASSPRRGREGYTF.

The chain has TRBV4-1 and TRBJ2-3; D remains unclear. This CDR3 has 14 amino acids. The germline V and J ends were trimmed by 0 bases and 0 bases, with 4 bases remaining between them. Germline values: CDR1 MGHRA, CDR2 YSYEKL. In DNA form, the CDR3 reads TGCGCCAGCAGCCAAGATGTCAGCACAGATACGCAGTATTTT. Translation gives CASSQDVSTDTQYF.

This clone was picked up one time. This chain uses TRBV13 with TRBJ2-7, with 8 positions matching TRBD2. Germline V gene data show CDR1 as PRHDT and CDR2 as FYEKMQ (reference sequence). The V segment lost 4 bases and the J segment 2 bases; nucleotides outside the gene matches: 13. This CDR3 region has 17 residues. This chain's CDR3 is CASSSQRVREGPYEQYF. DNA for the CDR3: TGTGCCAGCAGCTCCCAACGGGTTCGGGAGGGGCCCTACGAGCAGTACTTC.

J is TRBJ2-5 and V is TRBV28; 8 nucleotides agree with TRBD1. V shed 3 bases and J 7 bases; nucleotides not matched to a gene: 13. The CDR3 runs 16 residues. Germline lookup yields CDR1 MDHEN and CDR2 SYDVKM. The CDR3 DNA is TGTGCCAGCAGTTTTGCAGGGGGCAGGAAACATGGGACCCAGTACTTC. Translating it yields CASSFAGGRKHGTQYF.

This clone was observed a few times. The chain uses TRBV29-1 and TRBJ1-1; no clear D. V lost 4 bases, J lost 6 bases, and 15 bases lay in between. Germline assignment: CDR1 SQVTM and CDR2 ANQGSEA. The CDR3 is 13 amino acids. CDR3 nucleotides: TGCAGCGTTGGTGGATTCGGGCCGGCTGAAGCTTTCTTT. Amino acids: CSVGGFGPAEAFF. Complete variable domain (other parts from reference TRBV29-1 and TRBJ1-1): SAVISQKPSRDICQRGTSLTIQCQVDSQVTMMFWYRQQPGQSLTLIATANQGSEATYESGFVIDKFPISRPNLTFSTLTVSNMSPEDSSIYLCSVGGFGPAEAFFGQGTRLTVV.